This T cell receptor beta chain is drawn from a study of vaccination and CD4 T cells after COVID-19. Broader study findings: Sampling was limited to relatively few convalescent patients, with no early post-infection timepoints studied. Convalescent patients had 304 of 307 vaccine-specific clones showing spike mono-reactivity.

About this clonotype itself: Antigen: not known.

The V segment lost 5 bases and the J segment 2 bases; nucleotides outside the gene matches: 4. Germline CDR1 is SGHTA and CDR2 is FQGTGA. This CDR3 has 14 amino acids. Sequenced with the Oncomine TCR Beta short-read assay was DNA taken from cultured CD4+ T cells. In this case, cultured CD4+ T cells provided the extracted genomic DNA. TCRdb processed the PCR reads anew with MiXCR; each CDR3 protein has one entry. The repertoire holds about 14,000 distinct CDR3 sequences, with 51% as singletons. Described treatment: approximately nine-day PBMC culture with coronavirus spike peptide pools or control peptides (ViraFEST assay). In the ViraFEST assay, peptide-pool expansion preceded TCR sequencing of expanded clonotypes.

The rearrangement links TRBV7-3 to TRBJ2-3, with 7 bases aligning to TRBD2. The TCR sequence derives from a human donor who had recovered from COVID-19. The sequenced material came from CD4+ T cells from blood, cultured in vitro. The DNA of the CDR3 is TGTGCCAGCAGCCCGGGACTAAACACAGATACGCAGTATTTT. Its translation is CASSPGLNTDTQYF.